These 15 T cell receptor beta chains were all obtained from the same sample, sequenced in a study of CD8 T cells in Susac syndrome. An amount of RNA that ranged from roughly 0.5 to 1 ug was reverse transcribed with random hexamers. TCRdb ran MiXCR on the immunoSEQ multiplex PCR reads and lists one entry per CDR3 protein. The sample shows under 95,000 distinct CDR3 sequences, around 94% of them seen only once. Sequencing was done on a sample of CD4+ T cells from PBMCs. The source of these receptors is a human donor with Susac syndrome.

The rearrangement joins TRBV5-1 to TRBJ2-7; possibly TRBD2 for D (5 bases). CDR1 and CDR2 (germline): SGHRS, YFSETQ. The CDR3 is 15 residues long. Trimming pared 0 bases from V and 2 bases from J, leaving 12 bases between. This CDR3 is CASSLGGLSPYEQYF. The CDR3 coding sequence is TGCGCCAGCAGCTTGGGAGGGCTTTCTCCCTACGAGCAGTACTTC.

A few counts support this clonotype. The chain is built from TRBV5-1 and TRBJ2-1, with TRBD2 as a possible D gene (6 bases). This CDR3 has 16 amino acids. The V and J ends lost 2 bases and 0 bases respectively, with 12 bases between them. Germline values: CDR1 SGHRS, CDR2 YFSETQ. The chain's CDR3 is CASSLGGVVSYNEQFF. DNA of the CDR3: TGCGCCAGCAGCTTAGGAGGGGTCGTCTCCTACAATGAGCAGTTCTTC.

The rearrangement links TRBV15 to TRBJ1-2; a weak D match, TRBD1 (5 bases). Trimming cost V 3 bases and J 4 bases, with 15 bases left between them. The CDR3 consists of 15 residues. The germline gives CDR1 LNHNV, CDR2 YYDKDF (reference sequence). CDR3 DNA sequence: TGTGCCACCAGCAGCCCCTTCAGGGACGCCTATGGCTACACCTTC. This sequence encodes CATSSPFRDAYGYTF.

The chain combines TRBV19 with TRBJ1-1; 9 bases are shared with TRBD1. The CDR3 consists of 13 residues. V was pared by 6 bases and J by 5 bases, with 4 bases of the junction left unmatched. Germline V lookup: CDR1 LNHDA, CDR2 SQIVND (reference sequence). Here the CDR3 reads CASSGTGSTEAFF. In nucleotides, the CDR3 is TGTGCCAGTAGCGGGACAGGGAGTACTGAAGCTTTCTTT.

The J gene is TRBJ1-1, the V gene TRBV7-2; no clear D. V was trimmed by 8 bases and J by 1 base, leaving 14 bases between them. This CDR3 region has 14 residues. Germline V CDR1 and CDR2: SGHTA, FQGNSA. The CDR3 protein is CASAMTAANTEAFF. The DNA of the CDR3 is TGTGCCAGCGCCATGACGGCAGCGAACACTGAAGCTTTCTTT.

The chain recombines TRBV20-1 with TRBJ2-7; tentatively, D is TRBD1 (5 bases). This CDR3 has 13 residues. Germline V lookup: CDR1 DFQATT, CDR2 SNEGSKA (reference sequence). The V gene lost 2 bases and the J gene lost 1 base, with 9 bases spanning the gap. The CDR3 bases are TGCAGTGCTAGACAGGGCGGATCCTACGAGCAGTACTTC. It translates to CSARQGGSYEQYF.

This sequence joins TRBV3-1 and TRBJ2-7; D not certain. Trimming pared 0 bases from V and 3 bases from J, leaving 12 bases between. The CDR3 length is 15 residues. Per germline, CDR1 LGHDT and CDR2 YNNKEL (reference sequence). The CDR3 is CASSQDLFGLYEQYF. CDR3 sequence (DNA): TGTGCCAGCAGCCAAGATCTATTCGGCCTCTACGAGCAGTACTTC.

This clonotype was found once. The chain uses TRBV14 and TRBJ2-7; 11 bases align to TRBD1. V dropped 4 bases and J dropped 4; count of bases not matched to a gene: 3. The V gene's germline CDR1 is SGHDN and CDR2 FVKESK. The CDR3 consists of 14 residues. In DNA form, the CDR3 reads TGTGCCAGCAGCCTGGACAGGGGGCGGTACGAGCAGTACTTC. This translates into CASSLDRGRYEQYF.

The chain joins TRBV9 to TRBJ2-5; D remains unclear. Trimming left V 4 bases short and J 1 base short, with 14 bases between. This CDR3 is 15 amino acids long. The germline CDR1 and CDR2 sequences are SGDLS and YYNGEE. The CDR3 region has the DNA TGTGCCAGCAGCCCAGGCCCCGCGGTCCAAGAGACCCAGTACTTC. Translating it yields CASSPGPAVQETQYF.

This chain links TRBV2 with TRBJ2-7; D not certain. CDR3 size: 10 residues. Germline V gene lookup returns CDR1 SNHLY and CDR2 FYNNEI. Trimming took off 3 bases at V and 5 bases at J, with 2 bases between the two ends. The CDR3 DNA reads TGTGCCAGCAGTGACCACGAGCAGTACTTC. Translated: CASSDHEQYF.

This chain connects TRBV7-9 to TRBJ2-1; TRBD2 matches 9 bases. The CDR3 is 14 amino acids. Germline V lookup: CDR1 SEHNR, CDR2 FQNEAQ (reference sequence). The ends lost 1 base at V and 7 bases at J; junction bases unmatched: 2. CDR3 protein: CASSLGLAGNEQFF. In nucleotides, the CDR3 is TGTGCCAGCAGCTTAGGGCTAGCGGGGAATGAGCAGTTCTTC.

This chain connects TRBV30 to TRBJ1-3; 10 positions agree with TRBD1. V shed 1 base, J shed 4 bases, and the junction held 4 bases outside the gene matches. Germline CDR1 and CDR2: GTSNPN and SVGIG (reference sequence). The CDR3 is 15 amino acids. CDR3 sequence reads: CAWSGQGAKGNTIYF. DNA of the CDR3: TGTGCCTGGAGTGGACAGGGGGCTAAAGGAAACACCATATATTTT.

The rearrangement links TRBV12-3 or TRBV12-4 to TRBJ1-6; D not certain. Trimming cost V 1 base and J 1 base, with 5 bases left between them. The length of the CDR3 is 15 residues. CDR3 loop: CASSLGLSYNSPLHF. In DNA form, the CDR3 reads TGTGCCAGCAGTTTAGGACTTTCCTATAATTCACCCCTCCACTTT.

There are a few counts of this clonotype. This CDR3 is CASSQDLSPGYSYEQYF. CDR3 nucleotide sequence: TGTGCCAGCAGCCAAGATTTAAGCCCAGGGTACTCCTACGAGCAGTACTTC. This chain links TRBV3-1 with TRBJ2-7; tentative D call: TRBD1 (5 bases). V shed 0 bases and J shed 0 bases, with 15 bases lying between them. This CDR3 is 17 amino acids long. CDR1 and CDR2 (germline): LGHDT, YNNKEL (reference sequence).

CDR3 protein: CAWSLGGGGNSPLHF. DNA for the CDR3: TGTGCCTGGAGCCTTGGGGGTGGGGGAAATTCACCCCTCCACTTT. The chain joins TRBV30 to TRBJ1-6, with D perhaps TRBD1 (5 bases). The V and J ends lost 3 bases and 7 bases respectively, with 16 bases between them. Germline V CDR1 and CDR2: GTSNPN, SVGIG (reference sequence). This CDR3 contains 15 residues. Together with reference TRBV30 and TRBJ1-6, the CDR3 gives the full variable domain: SQTIHQWPATLVQPVGSPLSLECTVEGTSNPNLYWYRQAAGRGLQLLFYSVGIGQISSEVPQNLSASRPQDRQFILSSKKLLLSDSGFYLCAWSLGGGGNSPLHFGNGTRLTVT.